These 10 T cell receptor beta chains share one sample of origin, sequenced in a study of CD8+CD57+ T cells in acquired aplastic anemia. Patients who underwent sequencing had shown CD8+CD57+ cell expansion by flow cytometry. TCR beta VDJ and CDR3 profiling used genomic DNA as template. Each CDR3 protein gets one entry after TCRdb re-called the reads with MiXCR. The sample holds 100,000 to 150,000 distinct CDR3 sequences, approximately 41% seen once. The sample consisted of sorted CD4+, CD8+, or CD8+CD57+ T cells (not recorded which) from PBMCs. All receptors come from a human donor with aplastic anemia.

This clonotype was observed many times. The chain has TRBV19 and TRBJ1-5, with a possible D match to TRBD1 (6 bases). CDR3 size: 14 residues. V shed 7 bases and J shed 4 bases, with 14 bases lying between them. Germline V CDR1 and CDR2: LNHDA, SQIVND (reference sequence). The CDR3 protein is CASKGQGRNQPQHF. For the CDR3, the DNA is TGTGCCAGTAAAGGGCAGGGGAGAAATCAGCCCCAGCATTTT.

This clonotype was counted between two and nine times. The chain joins TRBV7-2 to TRBJ2-5; 11 bases fit TRBD2. Germline CDR1 and CDR2: SGHTA and FQGNSA. The CDR3 runs to 15 residues. V shed 4 bases, J shed 2 bases, and the junction held 3 bases outside the gene matches. The CDR3 loop reads CASSSRTSGQETQYF. The CDR3 coding sequence is TGTGCCAGCAGCTCGAGGACTAGCGGGCAAGAGACCCAGTACTTC.

This clonotype appeared many times. V is TRBV5-1 and J is TRBJ1-6, with 9 bases matching TRBD1. The V gene end was trimmed by 4 bases and the J gene end by 9 bases; junction bases not matched to a gene: 20. The length of the CDR3 is 19 residues. Germline assignment: CDR1 SGHRS and CDR2 YFSETQ. CDR3 coding DNA: TGCGCCAGCAGCCGACTCCGACAGGGGGGCGCGTTGGAAAGTTCACCCCTCCACTTT. Amino acid sequence: CASSRLRQGGALESSPLHF.

This clonotype was counted many times. This rearrangement joins TRBV5-5 to TRBJ2-7; D is unresolved. The CDR3 length is 15 residues. Trimming removed 1 base from V and 2 bases from J, with 13 bases in between. Germline V gene data show CDR1 as SGHKS and CDR2 as YYEKEE (reference sequence). The CDR3 DNA is TGTGCCAGCAGCTTGCGGGCGACGGCCCCCTACGAGCAGTACTTC. It encodes CASSLRATAPYEQYF.

The genes are TRBV11-1 and TRBJ2-3; possible D gene TRBD2, 6 bases. From germline, CDR1 is SGHAT and CDR2 FQDESV (reference sequence). There are 15 residues in the CDR3. V lost 5 bases and J 4 bases, leaving 16 bases between the germline ends. The chain's CDR3 is CASSPHGTSPDTQYF. CDR3 nucleotides: TGTGCCAGCAGCCCGCACGGTACTAGCCCAGATACGCAGTATTTT.

The chain is built from TRBV7-3 and TRBJ2-6; no reliable D call. Germline CDR1 is SGHTA and CDR2 is FQGTGA. Deletions cut 5 bases from V and 0 bases from J, with 8 bases between. The CDR3 runs to 15 residues. The CDR3 DNA follows: TGTGCCAGCAGCCCGACGAACTCTGGGGCCAACGTCCTGACTTTC. It encodes CASSPTNSGANVLTF.

There are many counts of this clonotype. The V and J genes are TRBV7-2 and TRBJ2-3; 7 bases fit TRBD2. In germline, CDR1 is SGHTA, CDR2 FQGNSA. Losses at the gene ends were 5 bases for V and 5 bases for J; bases not matched to a gene: 7. The CDR3 is 14 amino acids. The CDR3 reads CASSRSGEIDTQYF. The CDR3 DNA reads TGTGCCAGCAGCCGGAGCGGGGAGATAGATACGCAGTATTTT.

This clonotype showed up many times. The chain couples TRBV5-1 to TRBJ2-1; 7 bases fit TRBD1. Per germline, CDR1 SGHRS and CDR2 YFSETQ. V shed 4 bases, J shed 5 bases, and the junction held 9 bases outside the gene matches. CDR3 size: 15 residues. The CDR3 region is CASSIPTGKNNEQFF. The CDR3 DNA sequence: TGCGCCAGCAGCATACCGACAGGGAAGAACAATGAGCAGTTCTTC.

This clonotype was observed a single time. The genes are TRBV7-8 and TRBJ1-6, with D possibly being TRBD1 (5 bases). V lost 4 bases and J lost 14, with 9 bases in between. The CDR3 runs to 11 residues. Germline CDR1 is SGHVS and CDR2 is FQNEAQ. DNA of the CDR3: TGTGCCAGCAGCTCCGGGGGGGCCCTCCACTTT. Its protein product is CASSSGGALHF.

This clonotype was observed at least ten times. The rearrangement joins TRBV7-2 to TRBJ2-3; 11 bases map to TRBD2. This CDR3 contains 15 residues. In germline, CDR1 is SGHTA, CDR2 FQGNSA. The junction had 4 bases not matched to a gene; V was cut back by 4 bases and J by 4 bases. In nucleotides, the CDR3 is TGTGCCAGCAGCTCGCATAGCGGGGGGGCAGATACGCAGTATTTT. It encodes CASSSHSGGADTQYF.